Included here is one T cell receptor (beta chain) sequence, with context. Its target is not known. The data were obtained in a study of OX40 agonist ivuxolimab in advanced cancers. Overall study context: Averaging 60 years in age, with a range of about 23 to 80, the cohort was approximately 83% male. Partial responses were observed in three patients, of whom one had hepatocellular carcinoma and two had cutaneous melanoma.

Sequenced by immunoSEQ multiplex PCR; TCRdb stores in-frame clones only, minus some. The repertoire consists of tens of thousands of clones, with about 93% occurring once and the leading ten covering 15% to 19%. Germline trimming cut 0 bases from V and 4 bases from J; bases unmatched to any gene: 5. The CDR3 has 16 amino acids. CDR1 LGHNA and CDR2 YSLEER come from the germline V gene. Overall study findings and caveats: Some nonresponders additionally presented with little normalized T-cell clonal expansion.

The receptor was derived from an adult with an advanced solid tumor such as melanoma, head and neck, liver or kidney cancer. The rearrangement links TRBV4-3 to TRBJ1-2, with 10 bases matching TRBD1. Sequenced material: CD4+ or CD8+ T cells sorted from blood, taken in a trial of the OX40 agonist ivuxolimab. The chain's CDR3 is CASSQDGTGVLYGYTF. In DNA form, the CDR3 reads TGCGCCAGCAGCCAAGATGGGACAGGGGTCCTCTATGGCTACACCTTC.